This TCR beta chain stems from a study of Ad26.COV2.S vaccination and SARS-CoV-2 variants. Findings and caveats of the study: Vaccinated and placebo-treated recipients had similar non-spike TCR breadth. Vaccinees displayed broader spike-specific TCR repertoires than placebo recipients.

Treatment described: 15 to 20 received Ad26.COV2.S at low or high dose, single or two shots; about 5 received placebo; per-sample allocation not given. The study sampled participants on day 63 after the first vaccine or placebo injection. The data were produced by immunoSEQ multiplex PCR, yet TCRdb's version contains in-frame clones alone and is incomplete. The data show 500,000 or so clones, around 85% seen once. V dropped 0 bases and J dropped 5 bases, with 12 bases sitting between them. Germline loops: CDR1 SNHLY, CDR2 FYNNEI. The CDR3 has 15 amino acids. With regard to this clone: Its cognate antigen is unknown.

This specimen was peripheral blood, taken in a trial of Ad26.COV2.S vaccine versus placebo. V and J are TRBV2 and TRBJ2-3; no reliable D call. This sequence was found in a person aged 18-60 years who received the Ad26.COV2.S COVID-19 vaccine or a placebo. CDR3 in amino acids: CASSEARNWGDTQYF. The DNA of the CDR3 is TGTGCCAGCAGTGAAGCCCGGAACTGGGGAGATACGCAGTATTTT.